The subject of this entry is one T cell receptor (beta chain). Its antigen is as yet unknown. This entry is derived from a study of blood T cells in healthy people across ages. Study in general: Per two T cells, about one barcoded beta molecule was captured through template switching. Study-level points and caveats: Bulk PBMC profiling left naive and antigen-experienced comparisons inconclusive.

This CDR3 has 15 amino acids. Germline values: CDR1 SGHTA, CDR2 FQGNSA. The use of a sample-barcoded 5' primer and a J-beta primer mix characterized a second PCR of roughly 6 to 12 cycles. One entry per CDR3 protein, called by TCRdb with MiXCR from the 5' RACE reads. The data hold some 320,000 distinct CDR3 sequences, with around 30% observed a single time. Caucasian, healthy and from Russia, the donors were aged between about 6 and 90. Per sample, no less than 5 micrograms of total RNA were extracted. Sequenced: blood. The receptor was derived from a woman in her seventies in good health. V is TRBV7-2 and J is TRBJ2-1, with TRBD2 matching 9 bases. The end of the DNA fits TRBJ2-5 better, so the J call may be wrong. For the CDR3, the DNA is TGTGCCAGCAGCTTATGGGAGCGGGAGGTTGAGACCCAGTACTTC. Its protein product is CASSLWEREVETQYF.